The 13 T cell receptor beta chains in this list originate from one sample, sequenced in a study of beta chain features in type 1 diabetes. Every bit of the isolated RNA underwent reverse transcription, so sequencing read expressed TCRB transcripts. Only in-frame clones appear in the TCRdb table, and some are missing; sequencing was by immunoSEQ multiplex PCR. The sample lists roughly 140,000 clones, around 50% occurring once. The sequenced sample was Tregs from blood. The receptors shown here come from a man younger than 35 in good health.

This clone was observed a few times. DNA for the CDR3: TGTGCCAGCAGTCTACAGAACGACAGGGGCCCCTATAATTCACCCCTCCACTTT. This gives the protein CASSLQNDRGPYNSPLHF. The chain is built from TRBV28 and TRBJ1-6, with TRBD1 matching 8 bases. The V gene's germline CDR1 is MDHEN and CDR2 SYDVKM. V shed 5 bases, J shed 2 bases, and the junction held 11 bases outside the gene matches. The CDR3 length is 18 residues.

Only a few counts were recorded for this clone. V is TRBV28 and J is TRBJ2-3, with TRBD2 matching over 14 bases. Germline V gives CDR1 MDHEN, CDR2 SYDVKM. The CDR3 runs to 16 residues. V was clipped by 4 bases and J by 1 base; unmatched bases: 1. The CDR3 DNA reads TGTGCCAGCAGTTGGGGACTAGCGGGAGGCACAGATACGCAGTATTTT. As protein: CASSWGLAGGTDTQYF.

This chain links TRBV9 with TRBJ2-1; possibly TRBD1 for D (5 bases). This CDR3 has 15 amino acids. The V gene lost 5 bases and the J gene lost 0 bases, with 12 bases spanning the gap. Germline V gene data show CDR1 as SGDLS and CDR2 as YYNGEE. CDR3 loop: CASSRGASSYNEQFF. The CDR3 coding sequence is TGTGCCAGCAGTAGGGGCGCTAGCTCCTACAATGAGCAGTTCTTC.

This sequence joins TRBV5-5 and TRBJ1-1; D is unclear. V lost 4 bases and J 3 bases, leaving 19 bases between the germline ends. Looked up from germline, CDR1 is SGHKS and CDR2 is YYEKEE (reference sequence). The CDR3 contains 16 residues. The CDR3 is CASSRSPVSSDTEAFF. In nucleotides, the CDR3 is TGTGCCAGCAGCCGATCACCGGTTTCATCGGACACTGAAGCTTTCTTT.

The chain is built from TRBV7-3 and TRBJ2-1; 10 bases are shared with TRBD1. Per the germline V gene, CDR1 is SGHTA and CDR2 is FQGTGA. The ends lost 4 bases at V and 5 bases at J; junction bases unmatched: 11. The CDR3 length is 17 residues. In DNA, the CDR3 is TGTGCCAGCAGCTCGCGGTATGCTGGGACAGGGGACAATGAGCAGTTCTTC. Protein sequence: CASSSRYAGTGDNEQFF.

This chain uses TRBV7-8 with TRBJ1-2; 7 bases map to TRBD1. The CDR3 runs 14 residues. Germline V CDR1 and CDR2: SGHVS, FQNEAQ. V lost 2 bases to trimming and J lost 3 bases; unmatched junction nucleotides: 3. The CDR3 protein is CASSLLRGDYGYTF. CDR3 nucleotide sequence: TGTGCCAGCAGCTTACTCAGGGGGGACTATGGCTACACCTTC.

The chain carries TRBV28 and TRBJ2-4; maybe TRBD1 (5 bases). Germline V gives CDR1 MDHEN, CDR2 SYDVKM. CDR3 length: 12 amino acids. Trimming cost V 3 bases and J 9 bases, with 9 bases left between them. CDR3 loop: CASSFGRAIQYF. DNA for the CDR3: TGTGCCAGCAGTTTTGGCAGGGCCATTCAGTACTTC.

The gene calls are TRBV5-4 and TRBJ2-1; 11 bases are shared with TRBD2. Germline V CDR1 and CDR2: SGHNT, YYREEE (reference sequence). The CDR3 covers 16 residues. J gave up 6 bases and V 4 bases, and 9 bases lay outside the gene matches. This CDR3 reads CASSSPTSGRINEQFF. In DNA, the CDR3 is TGTGCCAGCAGCAGCCCTACTAGCGGGAGAATCAATGAGCAGTTCTTC.

This clone has more than one count but fewer than ten. This CDR3 reads CSGREFSDEQFF. DNA of the CDR3: TGCAGCGGGCGGGAGTTTTCGGATGAGCAGTTCTTC. The gene calls are TRBV29-1 and TRBJ2-1; 7 bases match TRBD2. CDR3 length: 12 amino acids. V dropped 7 bases and J dropped 8; count of bases not matched to a gene: 8. In germline, CDR1 is SQVTM, CDR2 ANQGSEA.

This clone turned up a few times. The chain is built from TRBV7-2 and TRBJ2-3; D may be TRBD1 (6 bases). The CDR3 contains 13 residues. Looked up from germline, CDR1 is SGHTA and CDR2 is FQGNSA. Trimming shortened V by 8 bases and J by 4 bases, and 13 bases separated the two germline ends. CDR3 in DNA: TGTGCCAGCGGATTCAAGGGGGCAGATACGCAGTATTTT. Encoded protein: CASGFKGADTQYF.

This clone was counted a few times. This chain connects TRBV7-9 to TRBJ2-1; 7 bases agree with TRBD2. Germline assignment: CDR1 SEHNR and CDR2 FQNEAQ (reference sequence). Unmatched junction bases numbered 3, after V lost 1 base and J lost 0 bases. The CDR3 has 16 amino acids. DNA for the CDR3: TGTGCCAGCAGCTTAGAACGGACTAGCTCCTACAATGAGCAGTTCTTC. Protein sequence: CASSLERTSSYNEQFF.

For this clone: Other nucleotide sequences from this sample produce the same CDR3. V and J are TRBV18 and TRBJ2-7; 10 nucleotides line up with TRBD1. The V gene's germline CDR1 is KGHSH and CDR2 LQKENI. V shed 6 bases, J shed 3 bases, and the junction held 5 bases outside the gene matches. The CDR3 length is 14 residues. CDR3 sequence: CASSPGTGVYEQYF. For the CDR3, the DNA is TGTGCCAGCTCCCCCGGGACAGGGGTCTACGAGCAGTACTTC. Combining the CDR3 with reference TRBV18 and TRBJ2-7 gives the whole variable domain NAGVMQNPRHLVRRRGQEARLRCSPMKGHSHVYWYRQLPEEGLKFMVYLQKENIIDESGMPKERFSAEFPKEGPSILRIQQVVRGDSAAYFCASSPGTGVYEQYFGPGTRLTVT.

This clone appeared a few times. The chain links TRBV5-1 to TRBJ2-5; weak D call: TRBD2 (6 bases). CDR1 is SGHRS, CDR2 YFSETQ, per germline. The V end was cut by 4 bases, the J end by 5 bases, with 15 bases between. CDR3 size: 14 residues. The DNA of the CDR3 is TGCGCCAGCAGCACCGCCGGGACTCGGGAGACCCAGTACTTC. Its translation: CASSTAGTRETQYF. The entire variable domain, with the rest obtained from reference TRBV5-1 and TRBJ2-5, is as follows: KAGVTQTPRYLIKTRGQQVTLSCSPISGHRSVSWYQQTPGQGLQFLFEYFSETQRNKGNFPGRFSGRQFSNSRSEMNVSTLELGDSALYLCASSTAGTRETQYFGPGTRLLVL.